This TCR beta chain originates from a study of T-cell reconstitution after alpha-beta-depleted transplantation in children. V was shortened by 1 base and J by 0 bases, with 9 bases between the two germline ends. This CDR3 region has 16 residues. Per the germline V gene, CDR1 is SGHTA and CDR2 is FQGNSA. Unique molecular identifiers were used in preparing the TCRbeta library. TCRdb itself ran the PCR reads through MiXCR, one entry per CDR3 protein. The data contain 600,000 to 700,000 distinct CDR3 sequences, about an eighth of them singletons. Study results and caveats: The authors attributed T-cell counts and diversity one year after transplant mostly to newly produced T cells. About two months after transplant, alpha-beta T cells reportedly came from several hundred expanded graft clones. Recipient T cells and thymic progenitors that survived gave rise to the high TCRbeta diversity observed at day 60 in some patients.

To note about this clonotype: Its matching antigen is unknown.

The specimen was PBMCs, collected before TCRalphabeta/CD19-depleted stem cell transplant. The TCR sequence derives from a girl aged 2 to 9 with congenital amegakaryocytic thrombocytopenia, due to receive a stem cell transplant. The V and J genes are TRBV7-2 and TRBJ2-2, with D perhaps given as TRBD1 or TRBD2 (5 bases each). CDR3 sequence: CASSLGGWANTGELFF. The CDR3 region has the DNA TGTGCCAGCAGCTTAGGGGGGTGGGCGAACACCGGGGAGCTGTTTTTT.